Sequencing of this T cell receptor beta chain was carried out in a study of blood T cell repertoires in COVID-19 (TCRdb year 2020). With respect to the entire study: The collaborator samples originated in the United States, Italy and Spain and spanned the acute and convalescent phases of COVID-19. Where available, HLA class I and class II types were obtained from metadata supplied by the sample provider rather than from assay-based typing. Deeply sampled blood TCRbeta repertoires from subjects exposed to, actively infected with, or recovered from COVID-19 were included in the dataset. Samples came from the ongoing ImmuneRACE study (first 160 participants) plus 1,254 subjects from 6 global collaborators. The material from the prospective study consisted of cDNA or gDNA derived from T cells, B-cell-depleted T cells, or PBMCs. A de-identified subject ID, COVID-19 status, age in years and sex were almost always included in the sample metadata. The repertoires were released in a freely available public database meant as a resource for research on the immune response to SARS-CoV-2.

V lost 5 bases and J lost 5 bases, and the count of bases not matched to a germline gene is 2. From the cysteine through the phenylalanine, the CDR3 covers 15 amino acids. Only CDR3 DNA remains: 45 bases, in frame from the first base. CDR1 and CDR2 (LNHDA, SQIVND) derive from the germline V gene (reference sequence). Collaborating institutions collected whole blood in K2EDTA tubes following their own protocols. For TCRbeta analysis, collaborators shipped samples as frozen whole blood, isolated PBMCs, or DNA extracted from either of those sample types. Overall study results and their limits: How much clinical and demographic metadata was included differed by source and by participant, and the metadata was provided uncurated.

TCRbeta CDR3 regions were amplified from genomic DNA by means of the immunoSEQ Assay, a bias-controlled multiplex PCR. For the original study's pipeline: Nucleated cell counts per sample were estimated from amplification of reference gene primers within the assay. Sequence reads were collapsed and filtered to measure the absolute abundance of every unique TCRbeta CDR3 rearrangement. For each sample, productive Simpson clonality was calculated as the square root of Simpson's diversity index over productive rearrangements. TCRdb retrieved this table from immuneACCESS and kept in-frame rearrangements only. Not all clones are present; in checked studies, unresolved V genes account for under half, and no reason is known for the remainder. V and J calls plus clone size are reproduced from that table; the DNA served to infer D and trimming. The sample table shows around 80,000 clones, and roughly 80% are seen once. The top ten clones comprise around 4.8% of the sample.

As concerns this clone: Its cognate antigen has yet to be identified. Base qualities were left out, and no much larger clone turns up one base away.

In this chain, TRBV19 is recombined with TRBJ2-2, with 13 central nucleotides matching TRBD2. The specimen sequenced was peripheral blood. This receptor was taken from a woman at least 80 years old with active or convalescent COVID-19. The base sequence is TGTGCCAGTAGTCGGACTAGCGGGAGTACCGGGGAGCTGTTTTTT. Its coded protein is CASSRTSGSTGELFF.